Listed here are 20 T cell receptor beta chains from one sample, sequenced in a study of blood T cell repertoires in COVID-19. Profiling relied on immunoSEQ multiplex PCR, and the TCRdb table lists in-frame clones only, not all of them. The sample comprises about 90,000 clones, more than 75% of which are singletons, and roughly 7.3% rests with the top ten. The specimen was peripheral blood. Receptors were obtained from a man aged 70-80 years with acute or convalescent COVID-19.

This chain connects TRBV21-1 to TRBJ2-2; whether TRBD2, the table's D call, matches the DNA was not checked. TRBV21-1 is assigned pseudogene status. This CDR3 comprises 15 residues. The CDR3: CATREGGRAPGELFF. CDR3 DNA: TGTGCCACCAGAGAGGGCGGGAGGGCCCCCGGGGAGCTGTTTTTT.

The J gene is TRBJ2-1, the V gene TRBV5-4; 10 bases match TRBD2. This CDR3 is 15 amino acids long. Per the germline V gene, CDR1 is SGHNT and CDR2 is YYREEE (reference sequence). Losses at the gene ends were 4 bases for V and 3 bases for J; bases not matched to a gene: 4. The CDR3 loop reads CASSVSSGSYNEQFF. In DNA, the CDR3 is TGTGCCAGCAGCGTGTCTAGCGGGAGCTACAATGAGCAGTTCTTC.

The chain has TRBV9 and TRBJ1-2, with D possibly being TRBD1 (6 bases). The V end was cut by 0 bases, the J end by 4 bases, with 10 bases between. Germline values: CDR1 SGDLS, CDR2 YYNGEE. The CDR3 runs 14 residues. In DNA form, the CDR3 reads TGTGCCAGCAGCGTAGCGGGACAAGCCTATGGCTACACCTTC. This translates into CASSVAGQAYGYTF.

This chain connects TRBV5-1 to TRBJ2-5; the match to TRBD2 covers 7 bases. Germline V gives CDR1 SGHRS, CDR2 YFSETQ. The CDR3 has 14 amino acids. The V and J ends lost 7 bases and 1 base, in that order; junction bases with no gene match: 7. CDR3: CASSLGRAQETQYF. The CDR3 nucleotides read TGCGCCAGCTCCCTAGGGAGGGCCCAAGAGACCCAGTACTTC.

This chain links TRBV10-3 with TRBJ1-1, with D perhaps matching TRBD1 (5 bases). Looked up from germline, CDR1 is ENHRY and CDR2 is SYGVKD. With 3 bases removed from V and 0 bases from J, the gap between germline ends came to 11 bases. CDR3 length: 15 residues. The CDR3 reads CAISDWGGLNTEAFF. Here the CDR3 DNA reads TGTGCCATCAGTGATTGGGGGGGACTGAACACTGAAGCTTTCTTT.

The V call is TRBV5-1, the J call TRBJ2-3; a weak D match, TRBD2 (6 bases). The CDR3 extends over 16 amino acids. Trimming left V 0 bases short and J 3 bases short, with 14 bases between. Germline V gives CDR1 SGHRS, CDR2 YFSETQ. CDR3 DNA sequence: TGCGCCAGCAGCTTGGATAGGGGAGGTGGGACAGATACGCAGTATTTT. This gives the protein CASSLDRGGGTDTQYF. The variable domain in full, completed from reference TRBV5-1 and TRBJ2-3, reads KAGVTQTPRYLIKTRGQQVTLSCSPISGHRSVSWYQQTPGQGLQFLFEYFSETQRNKGNFPGRFSGRQFSNSRSEMNVSTLELGDSALYLCASSLDRGGGTDTQYFGPGTRLTVL.

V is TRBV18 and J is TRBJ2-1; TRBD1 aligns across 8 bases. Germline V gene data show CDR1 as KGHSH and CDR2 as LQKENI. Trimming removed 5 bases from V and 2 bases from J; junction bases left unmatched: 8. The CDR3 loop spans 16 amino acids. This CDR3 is CASSGQGLPTYNEQFF. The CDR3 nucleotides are TGTGCCAGCTCAGGACAGGGTCTCCCCACCTACAATGAGCAGTTCTTC. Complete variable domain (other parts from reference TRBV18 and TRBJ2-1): NAGVMQNPRHLVRRRGQEARLRCSPMKGHSHVYWYRQLPEEGLKFMVYLQKENIIDESGMPKERFSAEFPKEGPSILRIQQVVRGDSAAYFCASSGQGLPTYNEQFFGPGTRLTVL.

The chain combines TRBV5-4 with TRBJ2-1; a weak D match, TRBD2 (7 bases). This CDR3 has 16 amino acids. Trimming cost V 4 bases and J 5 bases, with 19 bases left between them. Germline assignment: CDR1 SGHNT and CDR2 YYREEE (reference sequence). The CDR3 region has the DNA TGTGCCAGCAGCCCGAGCTGGGGGGGCGAAGACAATGAGCAGTTCTTC. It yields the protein CASSPSWGGEDNEQFF.

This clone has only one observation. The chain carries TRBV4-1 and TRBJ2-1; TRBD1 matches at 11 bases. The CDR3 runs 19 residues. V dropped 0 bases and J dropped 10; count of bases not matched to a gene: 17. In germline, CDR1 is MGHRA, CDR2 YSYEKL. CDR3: CASSQDQGFSDRGLGEQFF. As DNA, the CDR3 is TGCGCCAGCAGCCAAGATCAGGGTTTCTCGGACAGGGGGCTGGGAGAGCAGTTCTTC.

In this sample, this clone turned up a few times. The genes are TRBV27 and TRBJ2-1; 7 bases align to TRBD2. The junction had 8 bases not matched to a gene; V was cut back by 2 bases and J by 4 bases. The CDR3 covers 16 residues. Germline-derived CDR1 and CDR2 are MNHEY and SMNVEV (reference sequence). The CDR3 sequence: CASSLRVSGGYNEQFF. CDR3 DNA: TGTGCCAGCAGTTTAAGGGTCTCCGGGGGGTACAATGAGCAGTTCTTC.

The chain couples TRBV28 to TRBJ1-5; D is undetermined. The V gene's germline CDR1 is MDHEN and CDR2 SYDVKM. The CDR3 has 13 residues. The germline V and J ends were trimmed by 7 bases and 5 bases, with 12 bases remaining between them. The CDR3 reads CASTTNRYQPQHF. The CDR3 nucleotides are TGTGCCAGCACCACGAACCGGTATCAGCCCCAGCATTTT.

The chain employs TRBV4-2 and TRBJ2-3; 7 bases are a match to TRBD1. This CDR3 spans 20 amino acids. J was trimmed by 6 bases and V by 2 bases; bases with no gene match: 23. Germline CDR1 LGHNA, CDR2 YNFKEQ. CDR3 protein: CASSQRSGQYSPMASDTQYF. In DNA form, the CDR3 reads TGTGCCAGCAGCCAACGATCGGGACAGTACTCTCCCATGGCATCGGATACGCAGTATTTT.

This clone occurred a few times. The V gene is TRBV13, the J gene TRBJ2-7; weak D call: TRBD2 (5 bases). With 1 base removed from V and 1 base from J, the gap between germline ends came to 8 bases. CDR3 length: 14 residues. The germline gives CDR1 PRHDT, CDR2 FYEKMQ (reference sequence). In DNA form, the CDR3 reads TGTGCCAGCAGCTTAGCGGGGTTATCCTACGAGCAGTACTTC. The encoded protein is CASSLAGLSYEQYF.

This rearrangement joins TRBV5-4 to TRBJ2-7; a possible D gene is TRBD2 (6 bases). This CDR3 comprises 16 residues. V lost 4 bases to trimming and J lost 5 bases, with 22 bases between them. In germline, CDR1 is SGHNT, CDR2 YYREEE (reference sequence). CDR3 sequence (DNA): TGTGCCAGCAGCCCCCTGGTGGGTCCCGGGAGTGACGAGCAGTACTTC. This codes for CASSPLVGPGSDEQYF.

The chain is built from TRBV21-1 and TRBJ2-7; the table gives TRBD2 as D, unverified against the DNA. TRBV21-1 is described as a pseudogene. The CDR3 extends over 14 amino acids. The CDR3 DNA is TGTGCCAGCAGCAAAGCGCTAGCGGAGGACGAGCAGTACTTC. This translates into CASSKALAEDEQYF.

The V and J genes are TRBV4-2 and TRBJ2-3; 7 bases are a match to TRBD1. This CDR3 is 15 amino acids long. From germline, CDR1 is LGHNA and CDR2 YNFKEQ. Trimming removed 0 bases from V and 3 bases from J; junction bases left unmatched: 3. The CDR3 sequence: CASSQEGQLTDTQYF. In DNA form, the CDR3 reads TGTGCCAGCAGCCAAGAGGGACAGCTTACAGATACGCAGTATTTT.

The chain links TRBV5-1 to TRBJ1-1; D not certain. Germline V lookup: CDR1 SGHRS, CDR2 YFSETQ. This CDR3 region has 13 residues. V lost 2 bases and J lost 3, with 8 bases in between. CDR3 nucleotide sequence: TGCGCCAGCAGCTTCCGCCGAGACACTGAAGCTTTCTTT. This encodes CASSFRRDTEAFF.

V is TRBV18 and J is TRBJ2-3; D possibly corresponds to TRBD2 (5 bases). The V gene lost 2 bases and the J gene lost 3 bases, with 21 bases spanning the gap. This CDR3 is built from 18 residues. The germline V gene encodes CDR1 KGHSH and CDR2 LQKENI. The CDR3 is CASSPFTTTSRMTDTQYF. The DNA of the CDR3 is TGTGCCAGCTCACCATTTACGACAACTAGTCGTATGACAGATACGCAGTATTTT. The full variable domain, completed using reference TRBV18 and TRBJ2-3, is NAGVMQNPRHLVRRRGQEARLRCSPMKGHSHVYWYRQLPEEGLKFMVYLQKENIIDESGMPKERFSAEFPKEGPSILRIQQVVRGDSAAYFCASSPFTTTSRMTDTQYFGPGTRLTVL.

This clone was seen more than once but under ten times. CDR3 coding DNA: TGCGCCAGCAGCCGAGACAGGGCAATGAACACTGAAGCTTTCTTT. Residues: CASSRDRAMNTEAFF. This rearrangement joins TRBV4-1 to TRBJ1-1, with 7 bases identical to TRBD1. CDR1 and CDR2 (germline): MGHRA, YSYEKL. This CDR3 comprises 15 residues. V dropped 4 bases and J dropped 0; count of bases not matched to a gene: 5.

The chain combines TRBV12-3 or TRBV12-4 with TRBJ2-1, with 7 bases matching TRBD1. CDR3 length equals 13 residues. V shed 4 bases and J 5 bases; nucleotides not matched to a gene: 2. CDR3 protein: CASSSQGDNEQFF. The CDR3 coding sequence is TGTGCCAGCAGTTCGCAGGGGGACAATGAGCAGTTCTTC.